This TCR beta chain was documented in a study of T cell responses to AZD1222 COVID-19 vaccine (dated by TCRdb to the early 2020s). Regarding the study in general: AZD1222 recipients whose second dose came at about 4 weeks and those whose second dose came at about 12 weeks were combined into one group, since spike-specific TCR depth and breadth did not differ between the two schedules. TCR sequencing was performed for 230 to 250 trial participants, of whom about 200 were given two doses of AZD1222 and 26 were given two doses of MenACWY control vaccine. Trial participants were enrolled by age into 18-55, 56-69 and 70-plus year subgroups, with around 140, 26 and 57 TCR-sequenced participants respectively.

Interpreted using the paper, the time point label stands for: baseline before first vaccination. Vaccinee samples were obtained from the UK trials COV001 and COV002, which included a single-blind randomized controlled phase 2/3 trial of AZD1222 (ChAdOx1 nCoV-19) in healthy adults. Trial participant PBMC samples were collected at day 0 and day 28 after the second dose for TCRbeta chain sequencing. From a lookup of the germline V gene, CDR1 and CDR2 are KGHSH and LQKENI. From its cysteine to its phenylalanine, the CDR3 spans 13 amino acids. The retained sequence is limited to the CDR3, 39 bases, with the frame set at the first base. V is cut back by 3 bases and J by 6 bases, with 4 bases in the junction unmatched. The CDR3 regions of human TCRbeta chains were subjected to immunosequencing. From the authors' description of their analysis: Repertoire TCRs were matched against a reference library of SARS-CoV-2-specific TCRs generated with the MIRA antigen-specificity platform. Breadth meant the fraction of unique TCRs that were SARS-CoV-2-associated, whereas depth meant the fraction of total T cells that were SARS-CoV-2-associated. Using the MIRA data, every spike-specific TCR was mapped to the spike region that the TCR reacted to and assigned to either a CD4 or a CD8 class. Log10-transformed breadth and depth values were compared by one-way ANOVA with Sidak's multiple comparisons tests. TCRdb retrieved this table from immuneACCESS and kept in-frame rearrangements only. Not all clones are present; in checked studies, unresolved V genes account for under half, and no reason is known for the remainder. D and trimming come from the DNA, and the V and J calls and clone size come from that table. The sample includes around 170,000 clones, with about nine tenths observed a single time. The ten largest account for more than 1.3% of the sample.

Remarks on this clone: Its antigen has not been determined. The input lacks base qualities; no much larger clone sits a single base away.

The investigation overall reported the following: The 56-69-year group was small, and its depth increase did not reach significance, likely because of low power. No day 14 peak-response samples were available, so repertoires were characterized only after the peak T cell response. Conclusions about previously exposed vaccinees were limited because only six AZD1222 recipients were SARS-CoV-2 seropositive at baseline. Reportedly, almost half of the unique spike-specific TCRs recognized epitopes lying outside the regions that are mutated in the B.1.351 and B.1.1.7 variants. A significant rise in spike-specific TCR breadth and depth was observed after two AZD1222 doses relative to day 0 and relative to MenACWY recipients. The whole spike protein was spanned by vaccine-associated CD4 TCRs, and dominant responses were seen in regions 160-218 and 743-854. Participants were mostly white British and included more females than males, and it was suggested by the authors that clonal diversity may have been underestimated.

The chain is made from TRBV18 and TRBJ1-2; TRBD1 lines up with 7 middle nucleotides. The sequence was collected from an adult in good health. Material: peripheral blood, obtained on day 0 of AZD1222 vaccination. The nucleotide sequence reads as follows: TGTGCCAGCTCACCCGGACAGGACCATGGCTACACCTTC. Translation gives CASSPGQDHGYTF.